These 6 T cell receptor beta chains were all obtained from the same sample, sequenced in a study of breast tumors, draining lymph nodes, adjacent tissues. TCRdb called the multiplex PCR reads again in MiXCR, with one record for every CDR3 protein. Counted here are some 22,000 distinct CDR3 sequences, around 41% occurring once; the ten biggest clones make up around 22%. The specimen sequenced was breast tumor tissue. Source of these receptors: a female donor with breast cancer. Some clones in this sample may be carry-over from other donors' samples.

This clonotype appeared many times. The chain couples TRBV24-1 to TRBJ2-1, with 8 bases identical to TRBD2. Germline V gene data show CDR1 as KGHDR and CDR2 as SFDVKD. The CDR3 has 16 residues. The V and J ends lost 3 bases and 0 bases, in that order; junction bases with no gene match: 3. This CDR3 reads CATSDPSGSSYNEQFF. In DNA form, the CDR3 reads TGTGCCACCAGTGATCCTAGCGGGTCCTCCTACAATGAGCAGTTCTTC.

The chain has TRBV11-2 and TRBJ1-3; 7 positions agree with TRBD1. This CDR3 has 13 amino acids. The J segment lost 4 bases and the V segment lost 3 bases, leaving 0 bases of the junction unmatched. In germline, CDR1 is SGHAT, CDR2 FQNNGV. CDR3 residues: CASSLDRGNTIYF. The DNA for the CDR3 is TGTGCCAGCAGCTTGGACAGGGGAAACACCATATATTTT. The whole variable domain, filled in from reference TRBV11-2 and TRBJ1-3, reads EAGVAQSPRYKIIEKRQSVAFWCNPISGHATLYWYQQILGQGPKLLIQFQNNGVVDDSQLPKDRFSAERLKGVDSTLKIQPAKLEDSAVYLCASSLDRGNTIYFGEGSWLTVV.

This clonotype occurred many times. CDR3 region: CSARDMLAGSPREQYF. CDR3 nucleotides: TGCAGTGCTAGAGATATGCTAGCGGGATCTCCGCGGGAGCAGTACTTC. The J gene is TRBJ2-7, the V gene TRBV20-1; 9 bases agree with TRBD2. CDR3 length equals 16 residues. The germline gives CDR1 DFQATT, CDR2 SNEGSKA (reference sequence). V lost 0 bases to trimming and J lost 7 bases; unmatched junction nucleotides: 13.

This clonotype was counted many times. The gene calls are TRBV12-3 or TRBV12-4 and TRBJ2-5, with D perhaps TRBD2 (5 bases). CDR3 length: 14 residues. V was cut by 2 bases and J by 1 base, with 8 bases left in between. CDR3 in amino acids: CASSLPDSQETQYF. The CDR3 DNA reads TGTGCCAGCAGTTTACCGGACTCCCAAGAGACCCAGTACTTC.

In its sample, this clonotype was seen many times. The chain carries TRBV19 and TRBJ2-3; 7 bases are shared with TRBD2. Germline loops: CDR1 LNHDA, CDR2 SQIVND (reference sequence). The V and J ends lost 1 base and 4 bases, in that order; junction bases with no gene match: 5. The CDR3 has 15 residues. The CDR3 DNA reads TGTGCCAGTAGTATAGCTGGGAGGGACCCAGATACGCAGTATTTT. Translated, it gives CASSIAGRDPDTQYF.

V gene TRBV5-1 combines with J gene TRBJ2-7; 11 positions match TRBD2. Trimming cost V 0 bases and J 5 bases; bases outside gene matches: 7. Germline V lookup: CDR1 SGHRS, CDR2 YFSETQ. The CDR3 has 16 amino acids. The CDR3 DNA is TGCGCCAGCAGCTTGGATAGCGTAGCGGGGGGGCACGAGCAGTACTTC. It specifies CASSLDSVAGGHEQYF.